One sample yielded the 8 T cell receptor beta chains listed below, sequenced in a study of T cell responses to AZD1222 COVID-19 vaccine. The data were produced by immunoSEQ multiplex PCR, yet TCRdb's version contains in-frame clones alone and is incomplete. The profile covers 80,000 to 130,000 clones, with about 89% appearing a single time and roughly 17% taken by the ten largest. This sample comprised peripheral blood, obtained on day 0 of AZD1222 vaccination. The receptors were gathered from an adult in good health.

The V gene is TRBV18, the J gene TRBJ2-1, with D uncertain. CDR3 size: 17 residues. Looked up from germline, CDR1 is KGHSH and CDR2 is LQKENI. Trimming took off 3 bases at V and 7 bases at J, with 22 bases between the two ends. The CDR3 region is CASSPLSGISRLNEQFF. The CDR3 region has the DNA TGTGCCAGCTCACCCCTTTCGGGTATTTCTCGTTTGAATGAGCAGTTCTTC. Looking up the rest from reference TRBV18 and TRBJ2-1 gives the full variable domain: NAGVMQNPRHLVRRRGQEARLRCSPMKGHSHVYWYRQLPEEGLKFMVYLQKENIIDESGMPKERFSAEFPKEGPSILRIQQVVRGDSAAYFCASSPLSGISRLNEQFFGPGTRLTVL.

The chain is built from TRBV6-2 or TRBV6-3 and TRBJ1-2, with a possible D match to TRBD1 (6 bases). There are 13 residues in the CDR3. V lost 6 bases and J 2 bases, leaving 10 bases between the germline ends. Per germline, CDR1 MNHEY and CDR2 SVGEGT. The CDR3 sequence: CASRPDRNYGYTF. As DNA, the CDR3 is TGTGCCAGCAGGCCTGACAGGAACTATGGCTACACCTTC.

The chain couples TRBV18 to TRBJ1-1; D perhaps matches TRBD1 (6 bases). Per germline, CDR1 KGHSH and CDR2 LQKENI. The V gene lost 2 bases and the J gene lost 5 bases, with 12 bases spanning the gap. The CDR3 extends over 14 amino acids. CDR3 sequence reads: CASSPRGVGTEAFF. The CDR3, as DNA: TGTGCCAGCTCACCAAGGGGGGTAGGTACTGAAGCTTTCTTT.

The rearrangement uses TRBV7-8 and TRBJ1-5, with D maybe TRBD1 (5 bases). V was clipped by 5 bases and J by 7 bases, with 21 bases between them. The CDR3 sequence is 16 residues long. CDR1 is SGHVS, CDR2 FQNEAQ, per germline. The CDR3 here is CASSPTSGFAGQPQHF. For the CDR3, the DNA is TGTGCCAGCAGCCCTACTTCAGGGTTTGCAGGACAGCCCCAGCATTTT. Using reference TRBV7-8 and TRBJ1-5 for the parts outside the CDR3, the full variable domain is GAGVSQSPRYKVAKRGQDVALRCDPISGHVSLFWYQQALGQGPEFLTYFQNEAQLDKSGLPSDRFFAERPEGSVSTLKIQRTQQEDSAVYLCASSPTSGFAGQPQHFGDGTRLSIL.

The rearrangement joins TRBV4-1 to TRBJ1-6, with 8 positions matching TRBD1. The CDR3 length is 14 residues. V lost 1 base to trimming and J lost 9 bases; unmatched junction nucleotides: 2. The germline V gene has CDR1 MGHRA and CDR2 YSYEKL. The CDR3 DNA sequence: TGCGCCAGCAGCCAAGCAGGGGGCGGTTCACCCCTCCACTTT. It specifies CASSQAGGGSPLHF.

DNA for the CDR3: TGTGCCAGCAGTCCGGGACAGATGCAAGAGACCCAGTACTTC. Amino acids: CASSPGQMQETQYF. V usage is TRBV28 and J usage is TRBJ2-5, with 7 bases fitting TRBD1. This CDR3 is 14 amino acids long. Germline V CDR1 and CDR2: MDHEN, SYDVKM. V lost 5 bases, J lost 2 bases, and 5 bases stayed unmatched.

V gene TRBV14 combines with J gene TRBJ2-2; 9 nucleotides match TRBD1. In germline, CDR1 is SGHDN, CDR2 FVKESK. The CDR3 length is 15 residues. Germline trimming cut 4 bases from V and 4 bases from J; bases unmatched to any gene: 4. As DNA, the CDR3 is TGTGCCAGCAGCCGGGGGACAGGGCGCACCGGGGAGCTGTTTTTT. This encodes CASSRGTGRTGELFF.

The chain uses TRBV11-3 and TRBJ1-6, with D uncertain. V was cut by 1 base and J by 6 bases, with 7 bases left in between. The length of the CDR3 is 14 residues. CDR1 is SGHNT, CDR2 YENEEA, per germline. CDR3 DNA sequence: TGTGCCAGCAGCTTAGGGGAGATTAATTCACCCCTCCACTTT. This codes for CASSLGEINSPLHF.